This is a list of T cell receptor beta chains from one sample in a study of monozygotic twins with cystic fibrosis. This table comes from immunoSEQ multiplex PCR, and its TCRdb copy is limited to in-frame clones, with some not included. The sample records 20,000 to 30,000 clones, around 96% being singletons. The sequencing input was blood. Receptors were obtained from a girl aged 2 to 9 with cystic fibrosis. CDR3s leave out the opening cysteine and the closing phenylalanine or tryptophan.

J,length,V,CDR3
TRBJ2-5,12,TRBV28,ASSSGQSQETQY
TRBJ2-7,12,TRBV11-2,ASSLDLGGVEQY
TRBJ1-2,10,TRBV6-6,ASSVAGYGYT
TRBJ2-7,12,TRBV6-5,ASTASGRPGEQY
TRBJ1-1,11,TRBV11-1,ASSLDRLDEAF
TRBJ1-2,10,TRBV27,ASRQSNYGYT
TRBJ2-7,12,TRBV5-4,ASSLAGSPHEQY
TRBJ2-1,12,TRBV6-1,ASSQTGGLNEQF
TRBJ1-1,13,TRBV5-1,ASSLEGAGNTEAF
TRBJ2-1,13,TRBV6-5,ASTRSTSGSHEQF
TRBJ2-2,14,TRBV19,ASTIYRGSNTGELF
TRBJ2-7,10,TRBV6-6,VSGRGSYEQY
TRBJ2-4,15,TRBV2,ASKPGSGGNTKNIQY
TRBJ1-1,11,TRBV7-6,ASSLGGDTEAF
TRBJ2-1,12,TRBV5-1,ASGPRVADNEQF
TRBJ2-3,8,TRBV7-2,ASILDTQY
TRBJ2-7,13,TRBV6-5,ASSPTGGTSYEQY
TRBJ1-1,11,TRBV5-1,ATQRQGNTEAF
TRBJ2-1,13,TRBV28,ASSIGTDLYNEQF
TRBJ1-2,12,TRBV28,ASSYGQGYYGYT
TRBJ2-2,13,TRBV9,ASSVGRANTGELF
TRBJ2-7,12,TRBV5-1,ASSAGPGTYEQY
TRBJ2-7,13,TRBV18,ASSPNRGSVYEQY
TRBJ2-3,13,TRBV30,AWKNGAASTDTQY
TRBJ2-5,10,TRBV5-1,ASSLDRETQY
TRBJ1-4,12,TRBV15,ATAWIGSNEKLF
TRBJ2-3,12,TRBV27,ASSWAKSTDTQY